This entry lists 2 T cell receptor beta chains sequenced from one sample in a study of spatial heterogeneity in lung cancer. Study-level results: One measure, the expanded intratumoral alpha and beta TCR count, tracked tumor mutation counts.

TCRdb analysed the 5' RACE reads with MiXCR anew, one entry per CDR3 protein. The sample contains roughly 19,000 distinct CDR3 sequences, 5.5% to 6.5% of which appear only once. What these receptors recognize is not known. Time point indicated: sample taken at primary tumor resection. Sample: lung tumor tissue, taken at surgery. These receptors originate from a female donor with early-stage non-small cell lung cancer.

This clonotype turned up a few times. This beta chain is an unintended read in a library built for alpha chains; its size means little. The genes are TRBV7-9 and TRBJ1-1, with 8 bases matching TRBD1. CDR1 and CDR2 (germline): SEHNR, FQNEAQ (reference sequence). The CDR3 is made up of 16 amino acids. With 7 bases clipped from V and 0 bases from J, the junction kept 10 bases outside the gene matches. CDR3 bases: TGTGCCAGCAACTCGCTAGGACAGGGATTGAACACTGAAGCTTTCTTT. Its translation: CASNSLGQGLNTEAFF.

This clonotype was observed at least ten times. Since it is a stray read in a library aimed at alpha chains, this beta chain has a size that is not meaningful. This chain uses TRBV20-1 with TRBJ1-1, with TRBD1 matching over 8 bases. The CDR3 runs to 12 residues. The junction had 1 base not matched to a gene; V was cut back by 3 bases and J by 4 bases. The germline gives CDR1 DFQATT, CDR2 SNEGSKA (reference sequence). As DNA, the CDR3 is TGCAGTGCTAGTCAGGGGGCCACTGAAGCTTTCTTT. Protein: CSASQGATEAFF.